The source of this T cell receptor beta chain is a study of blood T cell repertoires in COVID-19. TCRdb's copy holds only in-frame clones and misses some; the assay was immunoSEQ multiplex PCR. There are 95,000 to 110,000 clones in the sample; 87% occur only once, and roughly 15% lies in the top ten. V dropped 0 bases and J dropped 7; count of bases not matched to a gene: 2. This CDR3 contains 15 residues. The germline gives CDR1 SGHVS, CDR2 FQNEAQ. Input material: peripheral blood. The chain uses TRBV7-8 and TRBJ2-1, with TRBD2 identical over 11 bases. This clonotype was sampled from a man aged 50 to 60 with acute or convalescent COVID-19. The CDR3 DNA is TGTGCCAGCAGCTTAGCGTTAGCGGGAGGGAATGAGCAGTTCTTC. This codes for CASSLALAGGNEQFF.